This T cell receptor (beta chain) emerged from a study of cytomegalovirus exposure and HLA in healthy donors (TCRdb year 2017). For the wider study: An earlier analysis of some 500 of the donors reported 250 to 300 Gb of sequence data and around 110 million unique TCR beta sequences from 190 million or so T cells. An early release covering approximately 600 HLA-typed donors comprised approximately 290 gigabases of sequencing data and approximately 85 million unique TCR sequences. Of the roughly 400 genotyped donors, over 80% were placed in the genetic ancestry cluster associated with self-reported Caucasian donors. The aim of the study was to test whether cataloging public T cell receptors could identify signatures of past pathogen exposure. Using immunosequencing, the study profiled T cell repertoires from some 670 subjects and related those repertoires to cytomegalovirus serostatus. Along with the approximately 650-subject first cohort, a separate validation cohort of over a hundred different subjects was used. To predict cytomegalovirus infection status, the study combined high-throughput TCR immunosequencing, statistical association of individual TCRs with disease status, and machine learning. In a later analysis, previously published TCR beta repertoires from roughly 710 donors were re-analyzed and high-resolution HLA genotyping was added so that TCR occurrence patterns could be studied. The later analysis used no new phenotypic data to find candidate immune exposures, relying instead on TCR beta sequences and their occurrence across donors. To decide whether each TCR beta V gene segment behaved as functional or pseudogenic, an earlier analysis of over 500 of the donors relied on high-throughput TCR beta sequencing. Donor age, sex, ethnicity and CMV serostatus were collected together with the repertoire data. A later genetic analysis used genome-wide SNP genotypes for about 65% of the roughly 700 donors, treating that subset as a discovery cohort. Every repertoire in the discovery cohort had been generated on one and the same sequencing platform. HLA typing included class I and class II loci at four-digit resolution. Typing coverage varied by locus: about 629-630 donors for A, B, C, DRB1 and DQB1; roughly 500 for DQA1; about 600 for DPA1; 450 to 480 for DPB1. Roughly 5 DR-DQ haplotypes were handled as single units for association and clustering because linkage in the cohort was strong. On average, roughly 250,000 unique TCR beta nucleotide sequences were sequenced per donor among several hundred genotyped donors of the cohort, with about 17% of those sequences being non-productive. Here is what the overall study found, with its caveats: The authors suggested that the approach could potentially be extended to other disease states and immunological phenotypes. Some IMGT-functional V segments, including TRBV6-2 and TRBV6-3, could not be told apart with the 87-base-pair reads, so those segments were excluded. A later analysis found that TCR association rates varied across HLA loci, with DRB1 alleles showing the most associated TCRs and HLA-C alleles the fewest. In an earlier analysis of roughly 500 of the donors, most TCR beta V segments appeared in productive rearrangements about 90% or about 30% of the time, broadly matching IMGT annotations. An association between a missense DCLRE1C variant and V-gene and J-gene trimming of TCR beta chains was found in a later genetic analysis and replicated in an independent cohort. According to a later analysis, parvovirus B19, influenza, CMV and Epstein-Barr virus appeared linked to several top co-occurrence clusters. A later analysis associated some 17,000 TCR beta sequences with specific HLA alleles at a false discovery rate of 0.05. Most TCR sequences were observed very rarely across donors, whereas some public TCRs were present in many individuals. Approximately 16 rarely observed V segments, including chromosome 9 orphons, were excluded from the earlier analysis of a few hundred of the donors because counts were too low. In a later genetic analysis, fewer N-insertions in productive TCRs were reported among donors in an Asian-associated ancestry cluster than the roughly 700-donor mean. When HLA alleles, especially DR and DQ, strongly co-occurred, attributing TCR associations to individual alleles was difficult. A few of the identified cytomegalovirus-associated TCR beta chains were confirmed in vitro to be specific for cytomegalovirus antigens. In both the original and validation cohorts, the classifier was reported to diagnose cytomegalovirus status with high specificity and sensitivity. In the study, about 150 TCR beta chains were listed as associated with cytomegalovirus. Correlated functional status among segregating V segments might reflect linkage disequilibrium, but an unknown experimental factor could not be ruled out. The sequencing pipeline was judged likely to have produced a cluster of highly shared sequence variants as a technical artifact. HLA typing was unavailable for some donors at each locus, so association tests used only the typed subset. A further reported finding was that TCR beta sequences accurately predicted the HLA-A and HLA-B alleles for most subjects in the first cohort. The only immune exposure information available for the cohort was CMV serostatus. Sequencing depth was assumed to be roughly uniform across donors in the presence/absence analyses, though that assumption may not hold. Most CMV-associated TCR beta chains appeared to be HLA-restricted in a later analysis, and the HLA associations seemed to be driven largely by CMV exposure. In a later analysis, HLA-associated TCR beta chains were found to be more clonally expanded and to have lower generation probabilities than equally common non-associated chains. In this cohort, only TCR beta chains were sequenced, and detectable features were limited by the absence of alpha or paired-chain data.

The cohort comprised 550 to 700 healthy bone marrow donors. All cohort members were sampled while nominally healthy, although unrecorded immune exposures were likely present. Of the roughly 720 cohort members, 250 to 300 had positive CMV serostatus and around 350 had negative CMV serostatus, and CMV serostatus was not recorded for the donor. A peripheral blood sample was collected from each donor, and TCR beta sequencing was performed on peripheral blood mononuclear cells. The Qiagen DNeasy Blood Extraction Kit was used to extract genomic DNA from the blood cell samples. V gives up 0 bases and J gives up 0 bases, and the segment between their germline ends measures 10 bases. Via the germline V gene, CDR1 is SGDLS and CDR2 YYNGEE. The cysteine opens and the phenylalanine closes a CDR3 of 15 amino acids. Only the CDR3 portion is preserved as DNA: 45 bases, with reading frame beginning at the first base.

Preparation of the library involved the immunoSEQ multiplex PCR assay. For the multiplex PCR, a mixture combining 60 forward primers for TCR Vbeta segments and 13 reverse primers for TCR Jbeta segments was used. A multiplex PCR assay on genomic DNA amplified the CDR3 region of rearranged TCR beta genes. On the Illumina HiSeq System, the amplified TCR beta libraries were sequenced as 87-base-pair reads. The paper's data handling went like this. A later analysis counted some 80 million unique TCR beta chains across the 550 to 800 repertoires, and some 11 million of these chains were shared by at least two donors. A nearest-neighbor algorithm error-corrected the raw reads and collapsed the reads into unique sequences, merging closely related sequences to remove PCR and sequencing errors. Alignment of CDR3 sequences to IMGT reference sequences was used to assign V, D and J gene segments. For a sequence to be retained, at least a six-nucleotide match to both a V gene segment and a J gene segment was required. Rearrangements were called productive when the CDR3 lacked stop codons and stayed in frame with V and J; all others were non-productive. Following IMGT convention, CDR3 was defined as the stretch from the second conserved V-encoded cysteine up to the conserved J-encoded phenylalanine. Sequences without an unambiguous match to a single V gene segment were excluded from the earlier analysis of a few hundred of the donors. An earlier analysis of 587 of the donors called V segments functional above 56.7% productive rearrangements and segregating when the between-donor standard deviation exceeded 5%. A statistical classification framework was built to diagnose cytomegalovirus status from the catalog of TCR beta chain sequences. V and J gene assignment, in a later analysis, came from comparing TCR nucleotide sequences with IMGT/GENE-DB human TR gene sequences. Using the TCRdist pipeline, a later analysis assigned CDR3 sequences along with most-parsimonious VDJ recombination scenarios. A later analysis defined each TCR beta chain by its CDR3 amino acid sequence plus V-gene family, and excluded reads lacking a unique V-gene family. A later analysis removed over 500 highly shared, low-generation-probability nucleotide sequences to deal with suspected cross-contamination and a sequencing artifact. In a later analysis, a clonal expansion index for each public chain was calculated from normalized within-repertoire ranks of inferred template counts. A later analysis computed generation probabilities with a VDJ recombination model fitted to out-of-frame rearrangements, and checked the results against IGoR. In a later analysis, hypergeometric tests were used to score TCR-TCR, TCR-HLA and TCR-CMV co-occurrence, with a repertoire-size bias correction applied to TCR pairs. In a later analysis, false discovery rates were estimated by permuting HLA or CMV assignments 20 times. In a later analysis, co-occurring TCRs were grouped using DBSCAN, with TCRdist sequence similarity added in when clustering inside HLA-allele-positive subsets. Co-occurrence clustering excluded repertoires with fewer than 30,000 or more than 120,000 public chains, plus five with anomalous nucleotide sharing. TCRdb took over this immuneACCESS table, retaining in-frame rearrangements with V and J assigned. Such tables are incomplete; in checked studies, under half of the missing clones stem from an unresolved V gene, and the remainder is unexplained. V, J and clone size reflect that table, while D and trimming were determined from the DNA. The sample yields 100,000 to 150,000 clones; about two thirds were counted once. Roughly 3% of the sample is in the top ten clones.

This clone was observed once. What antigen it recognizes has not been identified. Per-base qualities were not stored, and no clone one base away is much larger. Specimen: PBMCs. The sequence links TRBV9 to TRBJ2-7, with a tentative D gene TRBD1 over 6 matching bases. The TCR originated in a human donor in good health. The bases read TGTGCCAGCAGCGTAGAAGCAGGGGCCTCCTACGAGCAGTACTTC. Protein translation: CASSVEAGASYEQYF.